Described below is a single T cell receptor beta chain sequence and its context. This record comes from a study of cytomegalovirus exposure and HLA in healthy donors. V lost 1 base to trimming and J lost 7 bases, with 16 bases between them. This CDR3 comprises 15 residues. Looked up from germline, CDR1 is MNHEY and CDR2 is SMNVEV (reference sequence). Repertoires were generated with immunoSEQ multiplex PCR, while TCRdb's copy carries only in-frame clones and drops some. This sample has around 230,000 clones, with around 86% found just once. This rearrangement joins TRBV27 to TRBJ1-2; D not resolved. The source of this sequence is a woman aged 25 to 39 in good health and CMV-seropositive. The source material was PBMCs. CDR3 loop: CASSLWPPQDRGYTF. CDR3 DNA sequence: TGTGCCAGCAGTTTATGGCCCCCTCAGGATCGTGGCTACACCTTC.